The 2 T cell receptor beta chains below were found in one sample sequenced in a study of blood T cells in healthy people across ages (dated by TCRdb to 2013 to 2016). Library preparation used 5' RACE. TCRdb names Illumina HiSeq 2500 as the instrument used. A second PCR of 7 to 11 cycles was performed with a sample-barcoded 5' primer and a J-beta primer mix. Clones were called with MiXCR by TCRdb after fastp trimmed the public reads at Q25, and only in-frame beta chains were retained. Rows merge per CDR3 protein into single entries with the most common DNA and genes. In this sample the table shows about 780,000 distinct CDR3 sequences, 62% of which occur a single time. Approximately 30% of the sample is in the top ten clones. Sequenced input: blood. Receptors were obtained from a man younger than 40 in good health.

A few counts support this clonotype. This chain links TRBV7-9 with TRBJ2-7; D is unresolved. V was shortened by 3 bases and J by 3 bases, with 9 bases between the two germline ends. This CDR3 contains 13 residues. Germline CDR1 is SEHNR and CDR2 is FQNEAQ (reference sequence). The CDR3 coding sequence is TGTGCCAGCAGCTTGGACGAAAGCTACGAGCAGTACTTC. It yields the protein CASSLDESYEQYF.

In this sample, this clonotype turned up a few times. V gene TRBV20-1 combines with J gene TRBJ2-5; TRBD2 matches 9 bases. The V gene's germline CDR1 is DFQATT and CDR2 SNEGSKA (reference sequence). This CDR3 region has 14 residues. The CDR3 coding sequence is TGCAGCGGGCCGGCGGGGGGGCCAAAAGAGACCCAGTACTTC. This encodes CSGPAGGPKETQYF.